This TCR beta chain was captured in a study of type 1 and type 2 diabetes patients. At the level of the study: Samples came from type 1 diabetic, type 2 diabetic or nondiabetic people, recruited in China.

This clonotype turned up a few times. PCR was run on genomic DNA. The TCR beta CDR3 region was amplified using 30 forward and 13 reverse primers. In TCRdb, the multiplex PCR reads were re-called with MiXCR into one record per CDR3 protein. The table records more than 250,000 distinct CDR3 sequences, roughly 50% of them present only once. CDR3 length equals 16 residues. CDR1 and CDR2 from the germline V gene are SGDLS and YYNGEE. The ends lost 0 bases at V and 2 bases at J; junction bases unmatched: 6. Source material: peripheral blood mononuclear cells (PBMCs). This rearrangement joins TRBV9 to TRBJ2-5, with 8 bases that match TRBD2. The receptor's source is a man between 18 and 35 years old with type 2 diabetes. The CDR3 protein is CASSVGVRGGQETQYF. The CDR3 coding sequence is TGTGCCAGCAGCGTAGGAGTACGGGGGGGGCAAGAGACCCAGTACTTC.